This T cell receptor beta chain was captured by sequencing in a study of T cell responses to AZD1222 COVID-19 vaccine. Assay used: immunoSEQ multiplex PCR; TCRdb lists only in-frame clones, some missing. Found here are some 150,000 clones, more than 75% of them singletons; the top ten hold 1.5% to 2.5%. The sequence derives from an adult who received the AZD1222 COVID-19 vaccine. Here the sequenced sample was peripheral blood, taken 28 days after the second AZD1222 dose.

The CDR3 is CASSLVGGQNSPLHF. CDR3 DNA: TGTGCCAGCAGCTTAGTAGGGGGACAAAATTCACCCCTCCACTTT. The chain carries TRBV7-9 and TRBJ1-6; D perhaps matches TRBD1 (6 bases). CDR1 is SEHNR, CDR2 FQNEAQ, per germline (reference sequence). V gave up 1 base and J gave up 7 bases, with 11 bases separating them. CDR3 length: 15 amino acids. The variable domain in full, with the rest retrieved from reference TRBV7-9 and TRBJ1-6, is DTGVSQNPRHKITKRGQNVTFRCDPISEHNRLYWYRQTLGQGPEFLTYFQNEAQLEKSRLLSDRFSAERPKGSFSTLEIQRTEQGDSAMYLCASSLVGGQNSPLHFGNGTRLTVT.